The next 7 T cell receptor beta chains were all read from a single sample in a study of T cell repertoires in cytomegalovirus infection. Via MiXCR, TCRdb re-called the reads, giving one row per CDR3 protein. The sample comprises about 200,000 distinct CDR3 sequences, approximately 9.7% of which are singletons, and about 4.6% rests with the top ten. Sequencing was carried out using PBMCs. The source is a human donor in good health (CMV status not recorded). Some clones in this sample may be carry-over from other donors' samples.

This clonotype was detected ten times or more. The chain employs TRBV7-2 and TRBJ2-3, with D perhaps being TRBD1 or TRBD2 (5 bases each). The germline CDR1 and CDR2 sequences are SGHTA and FQGNSA. The CDR3 totals 14 residues. The V and J ends lost 8 bases and 4 bases respectively, with 16 bases between them. The CDR3 sequence: CASSGTVWADTQYF. Written as DNA, the CDR3 is TGTGCCAGCTCCGGGACGGTATGGGCAGATACGCAGTATTTT.

This clonotype was counted only a few times. The rearrangement uses TRBV19 and TRBJ2-1; D is unclear. The CDR3 spans 13 residues. The germline V and J ends were trimmed by 5 bases and 6 bases, with 11 bases remaining between them. Germline CDR1 reads LNHDA; CDR2 reads SQIVND (reference sequence). In DNA form, the CDR3 reads TGTGCCAGTAGTCTCAGTGGCGTCAATGAGCAGTTCTTC. Amino acid sequence: CASSLSGVNEQFF.

The rearrangement joins TRBV4-3 to TRBJ1-1, with D hard to call. Deletions cut 1 base from V and 2 bases from J, with 5 bases between. From germline, CDR1 is LGHNA and CDR2 YSLEER. The CDR3 covers 13 residues. As DNA, the CDR3 is TGCGCCAGCAGCCAAGTCTTTAACACTGAAGCTTTCTTT. This sequence encodes CASSQVFNTEAFF.

In this sample, this clonotype turned up many times. This chain links TRBV28 with TRBJ2-5, with TRBD2 matching 9 bases. V was clipped by 6 bases and J by 3 bases; unmatched bases: 11. Germline assignment: CDR1 MDHEN and CDR2 SYDVKM. CDR3 length: 16 residues. The CDR3, as DNA: TGTGCCAGCAGCAATGAGGCGACTAGCGGAAAAGAGACCCAGTACTTC. Its protein product is CASSNEATSGKETQYF. The whole variable domain, filled in from reference TRBV28 and TRBJ2-5, reads DVKVTQSSRYLVKRTGEKVFLECVQDMDHENMFWYRQDPGLGLRLIYFSYDVKMKEKGDIPEGYSVSREKKERFSLILESASTNQTSMYLCASSNEATSGKETQYFGPGTRLLVL.

The gene calls are TRBV12-3 or TRBV12-4 and TRBJ2-1; TRBD2 matches at 15 bases. Trimming at V came to 5 bases and at J to 6 bases, leaving 11 bases not matched to a gene. The CDR3 totals 18 residues. In nucleotides, the CDR3 is TGTGCCAGCAGTCCAGGGACTAGCGGGGGGCCCCTCCTCAATGAGCAGTTCTTC. Translation gives CASSPGTSGGPLLNEQFF.

This clonotype was detected ten times or more. V is TRBV20-1 and J is TRBJ1-1, with TRBD1 as a possible D gene (6 bases). Germline CDR1 DFQATT, CDR2 SNEGSKA (reference sequence). The CDR3 is 15 residues long. Trimming removed 0 bases at V and 0 bases at J, with 11 bases between. CDR3 loop: CSARDIRGMNTEAFF. The CDR3 DNA reads TGCAGTGCTAGAGATATCAGGGGAATGAACACTGAAGCTTTCTTT.

This clonotype was picked up many times. The rearrangement links TRBV7-6 to TRBJ1-4; no definite D call. Germline V gene sequence: CDR1 SGHVS, CDR2 FNYEAQ. Trimming cost V 2 bases and J 0 bases, with 4 bases left between them. The CDR3 consists of 14 residues. This CDR3 reads CASSLFATNEKLFF. CDR3 nucleotides: TGTGCCAGCAGCTTATTCGCAACTAATGAAAAACTGTTTTTT.